The entry below gives a single T cell receptor (beta chain) sequence along with its context. What it binds is unknown. Trimming cost V 4 bases and J 8 bases; bases outside gene matches: 8. This CDR3 has 15 residues. Template switching by 5'RACE produced TCR cDNA, adding a universal primer site and UMIs. From the 5' RACE reads, TCRdb called clonotypes with MiXCR, one entry per CDR3 protein. This sample has roughly 500,000 distinct CDR3 sequences; under 25% occur once, and the top ten carry 13% to 15%. This entry belongs to a study of T cells after yellow fever vaccination. Whole-study findings and limits: Though weaker, the secondary response peaked faster, on day 5 versus 15. Few clonotypes appeared in both CD4 and CD8 compartments. The booster response re-showed most primary clones: approximately 95% CD4, around 87% CD8.

The chain is built from TRBV12-3 or TRBV12-4 and TRBJ2-1; 10 bases map to TRBD2. This material consisted of PBMCs, taken 15 days after the yellow fever booster vaccination. The receptor was derived from a man in his thirties or forties who received the YFV17D yellow fever vaccine. CDR3 nucleotides: TGTGCCAGCAGTTCCTCTAGCGGGAGTATGCATGAGCAGTTCTTC. It is translated as CASSSSSGSMHEQFF.